The 24 T cell receptor beta chains presented below share a single source sample, sequenced in a study of OX40 agonist ivuxolimab in advanced cancers. The protocol was immunoSEQ multiplex PCR, while the TCRdb copy is restricted to in-frame clones and leaves out a portion. The repertoire holds about 79,000 clones, about 85% seen once, with 3% to 4.5% in the top ten. The sample in question was CD4+ or CD8+ T cells sorted from blood, obtained in a trial of the OX40 agonist ivuxolimab. Source of these receptors: an adult with an advanced solid tumor such as melanoma, head and neck, liver or kidney cancer.

This rearrangement joins TRBV28 to TRBJ2-7; D tentatively fits TRBD1 or TRBD2 (5 bases each). Trimming took 4 bases from V and 4 from J, leaving 20 bases between them. The CDR3 sequence is 16 residues long. In germline, CDR1 is MDHEN, CDR2 SYDVKM. CDR3 sequence: CASSSPWTGTGYEQYF. The CDR3 DNA is TGTGCCAGCAGTTCGCCTTGGACGGGGACGGGTTACGAGCAGTACTTC.

The V call is TRBV19, the J call TRBJ1-5, with 8 bases fitting TRBD1. The CDR3 covers 17 residues. Looked up from germline, CDR1 is LNHDA and CDR2 is SQIVND (reference sequence). The V gene end was trimmed by 2 bases and the J gene end by 0 bases; junction bases not matched to a gene: 6. The CDR3 sequence: CASSITSGGVSNQPQHF. The CDR3 region has the DNA TGTGCCAGTAGTATAACATCAGGGGGCGTTAGCAATCAGCCCCAGCATTTT. The full variable domain, with the rest looked up from reference TRBV19 and TRBJ1-5, is DGGITQSPKYLFRKEGQNVTLSCEQNLNHDAMYWYRQDPGQGLRLIYYSQIVNDFQKGDIAEGYSVSREKKESFPLTVTSAQKNPTAFYLCASSITSGGVSNQPQHFGDGTRLSIL.

The rearrangement joins TRBV7-9 to TRBJ1-2, with D unclear. CDR1 is SEHNR, CDR2 FQNEAQ, per germline (reference sequence). The length of the CDR3 is 15 residues. Trimming removed 5 bases from V and 8 bases from J, with 21 bases in between. The CDR3 region is CASSLSSGAAGGYTF. The CDR3 region has the DNA TGTGCCAGCAGCCTTTCCTCGGGAGCCGCGGGAGGCTACACCTTC. The full variable domain, in which reference TRBV7-9 and TRBJ1-2 provide the parts outside the CDR3, is DTGVSQNPRHKITKRGQNVTFRCDPISEHNRLYWYRQTLGQGPEFLTYFQNEAQLEKSRLLSDRFSAERPKGSFSTLEIQRTEQGDSAMYLCASSLSSGAAGGYTFGSGTRLTVV.

J is TRBJ2-1 and V is TRBV11-3, with 10 nucleotides matching TRBD2. V dropped 7 bases and J dropped 1; count of bases not matched to a gene: 7. The length of the CDR3 is 16 residues. CDR1 and CDR2 from the germline V gene are SGHNT and YENEEA. This CDR3 is CASTEGLAWSYNEQFF. The CDR3 DNA reads TGTGCCAGCACCGAGGGACTAGCGTGGTCCTACAATGAGCAGTTCTTC. The whole variable domain, remainder taken from reference TRBV11-3 and TRBJ2-1, is EAGVVQSPRYKIIEKKQPVAFWCNPISGHNTLYWYLQNLGQGPELLIRYENEEAVDDSQLPKDRFSAERLKGVDSTLKIQPAELGDSAVYLCASTEGLAWSYNEQFFGPGTRLTVL.

The genes are TRBV19 and TRBJ2-1; D perhaps matches TRBD2 (5 bases). Germline CDR1 LNHDA, CDR2 SQIVND (reference sequence). CDR3 length equals 17 residues. The V and J ends lost 1 base and 1 base respectively, with 14 bases between them. In DNA, the CDR3 is TGTGCCAGTAGTATAGGGAGCGGAATTCCGTCCTACAATGAGCAGTTCTTC. Amino acid sequence: CASSIGSGIPSYNEQFF.

The rearrangement uses TRBV19 and TRBJ2-6; perhaps TRBD2 as D (5 bases). V lost 5 bases, J lost 4 bases, and 15 bases lay in between. This CDR3 has 16 amino acids. Germline-derived CDR1 and CDR2 are LNHDA and SQIVND (reference sequence). The CDR3 DNA reads TGTGCCAGTAGTGCTTATACCGGACTGGGGGCCAACGTCCTGACTTTC. This sequence encodes CASSAYTGLGANVLTF.

The chain employs TRBV28 and TRBJ2-5, with 10 positions matching TRBD1. The germline V gene has CDR1 MDHEN and CDR2 SYDVKM. Trimming removed 3 bases from V and 3 bases from J; junction bases left unmatched: 4. The CDR3 runs 15 residues. The CDR3 sequence is CASSFSTGGEETQYF. The CDR3 nucleotides are TGTGCCAGCAGTTTTTCGACAGGGGGCGAAGAGACCCAGTACTTC.

The chain recombines TRBV18 with TRBJ1-1, with D unresolved. Trimming removed 2 bases from V and 0 bases from J, with 13 bases in between. CDR3 length: 16 residues. Germline CDR1 and CDR2: KGHSH and LQKENI. In nucleotides, the CDR3 is TGTGCCAGCTCACCAGACATCGGAACCTTGAACACTGAAGCTTTCTTT. Protein product: CASSPDIGTLNTEAFF.

As DNA, the CDR3 is TGTGCCAGCAGCCTTCCCCCGGACAGGGCGAACACTGAAGCTTTCTTT. This translates into CASSLPPDRANTEAFF. The chain links TRBV4-2 to TRBJ1-1; 8 bases match TRBD1. The CDR3 consists of 16 residues. V was pared by 4 bases and J by 1 base, with 8 bases of the junction left unmatched. From germline, CDR1 is LGHNA and CDR2 YNFKEQ.

J is TRBJ2-7 and V is TRBV6-5; TRBD2 matches at 13 bases. Germline assignment: CDR1 MNHEY and CDR2 SVGAGI. The CDR3 is made up of 13 amino acids. The J segment lost 5 bases and the V segment lost 7 bases, leaving 2 bases of the junction unmatched. The CDR3 region has the DNA TGTGCCAGCACGGGACTAGCGGGACACGAGCAGTACTTC. Its translation is CASTGLAGHEQYF.

V gene TRBV25-1 combines with J gene TRBJ2-1; D might be TRBD2 (5 bases). Germline-derived CDR1 and CDR2 are MGHDK and SYGVNS. The CDR3 is 15 amino acids. Trimming took 4 bases from V and 2 from J, leaving 12 bases between them. The DNA of the CDR3 is TGTGCCAGCAGTGCTGCCCCGGGGACCTACAATGAGCAGTTCTTC. Translated, it gives CASSAAPGTYNEQFF. Supplemented by reference TRBV25-1 and TRBJ2-1, the full variable domain reads EADIYQTPRYLVIGTGKKITLECSQTMGHDKMYWYQQDPGMELHLIHYSYGVNSTEKGDLSSESTVSRIRTEHFPLTLESARPSHTSQYLCASSAAPGTYNEQFFGPGTRLTVL.

This chain uses TRBV7-9 with TRBJ2-2; 8 positions agree with TRBD2. The germline V gene encodes CDR1 SEHNR and CDR2 FQNEAQ (reference sequence). The CDR3 runs 15 residues. With 8 bases clipped from V and 6 bases from J, the junction kept 11 bases outside the gene matches. The CDR3 DNA reads TGTGCCAGCCGGGTGGCGGGAGGCTTGGCCGGGGAGCTGTTTTTT. As protein: CASRVAGGLAGELFF. The full variable domain, in which reference TRBV7-9 and TRBJ2-2 provide the parts outside the CDR3, is DTGVSQNPRHKITKRGQNVTFRCDPISEHNRLYWYRQTLGQGPEFLTYFQNEAQLEKSRLLSDRFSAERPKGSFSTLEIQRTEQGDSAMYLCASRVAGGLAGELFFGEGSRLTVL.

This chain uses TRBV5-1 with TRBJ2-7; D gene ambiguous. CDR3 length: 13 amino acids. Germline V CDR1 and CDR2: SGHRS, YFSETQ. Trimming pared 6 bases from V and 0 bases from J, leaving 10 bases between. The CDR3 loop reads CASTSLNSYEQYF. The CDR3 DNA follows: TGCGCCAGCACCTCCCTAAACTCCTACGAGCAGTACTTC.

The J gene is TRBJ2-7, the V gene TRBV2; 9 positions match TRBD1. Germline V gene lookup returns CDR1 SNHLY and CDR2 FYNNEI. CDR3 length: 15 amino acids. The junction had 11 bases not matched to a gene; V was cut back by 4 bases and J by 7 bases. DNA of the CDR3: TGTGCCAGCAGTGGATTAGACAGGGGGGAAGTGGAGCAGTACTTC. Its translation is CASSGLDRGEVEQYF.

V usage is TRBV11-2 and J usage is TRBJ2-7; D remains unclear. The CDR3 totals 11 residues. Germline values: CDR1 SGHAT, CDR2 FQNNGV. Trimming removed 3 bases at V and 4 bases at J, with 4 bases between. The CDR3 here is CASSLAYEQYF. CDR3 in DNA: TGTGCCAGCAGCTTGGCTTACGAGCAGTACTTC. The full variable domain, its missing parts supplied by reference TRBV11-2 and TRBJ2-7, is EAGVAQSPRYKIIEKRQSVAFWCNPISGHATLYWYQQILGQGPKLLIQFQNNGVVDDSQLPKDRFSAERLKGVDSTLKIQPAKLEDSAVYLCASSLAYEQYFGPGTRLTVT.

The chain uses TRBV28 and TRBJ1-3, with unresolved D. The V end was cut by 3 bases, the J end by 4 bases, with 4 bases between. The CDR3 extends over 12 amino acids. CDR1 and CDR2 (germline): MDHEN, SYDVKM. DNA for the CDR3: TGTGCCAGCAGTTTTTTCGGAAACACCATATATTTT. The encoded protein is CASSFFGNTIYF.

The V gene is TRBV19, the J gene TRBJ2-5; 9 bases line up with TRBD2. The J call may be mistaken, given a closer DNA end match to TRBJ2-7. The CDR3 consists of 14 residues. Germline loops: CDR1 LNHDA, CDR2 SQIVND (reference sequence). DNA for the CDR3: TGTGCCAGTAGTCCGGGACTAGCAGTCTACGAGCAGTACTTC. As protein: CASSPGLAVYEQYF.

The V call is TRBV25-1, the J call TRBJ2-7, with D perhaps assigned TRBD1 or TRBD2 (5 bases each). This CDR3 has 14 residues. Germline-derived CDR1 and CDR2 are MGHDK and SYGVNS. V was cut by 7 bases and J by 0 bases, with 13 bases left in between. Here the CDR3 DNA reads TGTGCCAGCACCCGACGGGGCTCCTCCTACGAGCAGTACTTC. Translated, it gives CASTRRGSSYEQYF.

Worth noting for this clone: Other nucleotide sequences from this sample produce the same CDR3. V is TRBV5-1 and J is TRBJ2-5; D unresolved. The CDR3 is made up of 14 amino acids. Germline values: CDR1 SGHRS, CDR2 YFSETQ. Trimming took off 0 bases at V and 0 bases at J, with 6 bases between the two ends. The CDR3 region is CASSLGGDQETQYF. CDR3 sequence (DNA): TGCGCCAGCAGCTTGGGCGGAGACCAAGAGACCCAGTACTTC.

This clone was counted only a few times. The chain carries TRBV7-3 and TRBJ2-3; TRBD2 matches at 13 bases. The germline gives CDR1 SGHTA, CDR2 FQGTGA. The trim removed 4 bases at V and 7 bases at J, leaving 5 bases unmatched. The CDR3 has 15 residues. The CDR3 is CASSSGLAGVNTQYF. The DNA of the CDR3 is TGTGCCAGCAGCTCAGGACTAGCGGGAGTGAATACGCAGTATTTT.

The sample holds a few counts of this clone. The chain employs TRBV28 and TRBJ1-1; D gene unclear. This CDR3 region has 11 residues. Trimming took off 7 bases at V and 6 bases at J, with 9 bases between the two ends. The V gene's germline CDR1 is MDHEN and CDR2 SYDVKM. The DNA of the CDR3 is TGTGCCAGCATGACGGTGGCTGAAGCTTTCTTT. Protein product: CASMTVAEAFF. Full variable domain (outside the CDR3, taken from reference TRBV28 and TRBJ1-1): DVKVTQSSRYLVKRTGEKVFLECVQDMDHENMFWYRQDPGLGLRLIYFSYDVKMKEKGDIPEGYSVSREKKERFSLILESASTNQTSMYLCASMTVAEAFFGQGTRLTVV.

V and J are TRBV19 and TRBJ1-5; 8 bases agree with TRBD1. The CDR3 sequence is 14 residues long. Germline CDR1 is LNHDA and CDR2 is SQIVND (reference sequence). J lost 7 bases, V lost 6 bases, and 8 bases had no gene match. Here the CDR3 reads CASRTGGTSQPQHF. CDR3 sequence (DNA): TGTGCCAGTAGAACAGGGGGTACGAGCCAGCCCCAGCATTTT.

This rearrangement joins TRBV6-1 to TRBJ2-1; tentatively, D is TRBD1 or TRBD2 (5 bases each). Trimming cost V 2 bases and J 7 bases, with 9 bases left between them. The CDR3 runs to 13 residues. Germline-derived CDR1 and CDR2 are MNHNS and SASEGT. The CDR3 reads CASSEIWGNEQFF. The CDR3 DNA is TGTGCCAGCAGTGAAATCTGGGGGAATGAGCAGTTCTTC.

In its sample, this clone was seen a few times. The chain uses TRBV7-9 and TRBJ2-7; D is ambiguous. Germline loops: CDR1 SEHNR, CDR2 FQNEAQ (reference sequence). CDR3 length equals 14 residues. V was pared by 4 bases and J by 0 bases, with 10 bases between. The DNA for the CDR3 is TGTGCCAGCAGCTGGACCTTTAGCTCCTACGAGCAGTACTTC. Its protein is CASSWTFSSYEQYF.